This note documents a single T cell receptor beta chain sequence. Its antigen is as yet unknown. This sample was taken from a study of post-analysis software for immune sequencing data. Study-level background: The study covered relapsing-remitting, secondary progressive and progressive-relapsing courses of multiple sclerosis.

Carried by the TCR beta cDNA libraries were unique molecular identifiers. With roughly 1 to 11 million T cells as the source, 400,000 to 550,000 cDNA molecules resulted. TCRdb passed the PCR reads through MiXCR, listing each CDR3 protein once. The sample holds 800,000 to 950,000 distinct CDR3 sequences, 53% seen once. General study points: For normalized Chao1 diversity, multiple sclerosis patients scored significantly lower than controls did. Batch-matched samples strongly co-clustered by F measure. A few TRBV segments occurring more often in patients than controls included TRBV5-6, TRBV5-1 and TRBV20-1.

This CDR3 is built from 15 residues. V was cut by 2 bases and J by 2 bases, with 12 bases left in between. Germline CDR1 is SNHLY and CDR2 is FYNNEI. The receptor was isolated from a girl aged 5 to 17 with multiple sclerosis. This chain joins TRBV2 and TRBJ2-5, with D perhaps TRBD1 or TRBD2 (5 bases each). Source material: blood. Written as DNA, the CDR3 is TGTGCCAGCAGTGAATACCGGGGCAGTCAAGAGACCCAGTACTTC. Its translation: CASSEYRGSQETQYF. Using reference TRBV2 and TRBJ2-5 for the parts outside the CDR3, the full variable domain is EPEVTQTPSHQVTQMGQEVILRCVPISNHLYFYWYRQILGQKVEFLVSFYNNEISEKSEIFDDQFSVERPDGSNFTLKIRSTKLEDSAMYFCASSEYRGSQETQYFGPGTRLLVL.